These 27 T cell receptor beta chains were all obtained from the same sample, sequenced in a study of cytomegalovirus exposure and HLA in healthy donors. 13 Jbeta primers and 60 Vbeta primers were used for the PCR. Assay used: immunoSEQ multiplex PCR; TCRdb lists only in-frame clones, some missing. The sample yields 150,000 to 200,000 clones, about 72% seen once. Material for sequencing was PBMCs. These receptors were collected from a man in his fifties or sixties in good health and CMV-seronegative.

The rearrangement joins TRBV5-4 to TRBJ2-7; 8 bases match TRBD1. CDR3 length: 15 amino acids. The germline V gene has CDR1 SGHNT and CDR2 YYREEE (reference sequence). V shed 4 bases and J 2 bases; nucleotides not matched to a gene: 8. As DNA, the CDR3 is TGTGCCAGCAGCCCTGGACAGGGTGGGCCCTACGAGCAGTACTTC. This encodes CASSPGQGGPYEQYF.

The CDR3 is CASRPGENEQYF. CDR3 nucleotide sequence: TGTGCCAGCCGTCCAGGGGAGAACGAGCAGTACTTC. The J gene is TRBJ2-7, the V gene TRBV28; possibly TRBD1 for D (6 bases). Trimming left V 8 bases short and J 5 bases short, with 13 bases between. Germline-derived CDR1 and CDR2 are MDHEN and SYDVKM. The CDR3 extends over 12 amino acids.

V usage is TRBV7-2 and J usage is TRBJ1-4, with D perhaps TRBD1 (5 bases). The CDR3 runs to 15 residues. Per germline, CDR1 SGHTA and CDR2 FQGNSA. The ends were cut back, 3 bases at V and 4 bases at J, with 12 bases in the middle. The CDR3 spells CASSFGGGINEKLFF. CDR3 sequence (DNA): TGTGCCAGCAGCTTTGGGGGAGGCATTAATGAAAAACTGTTTTTT.

The chain couples TRBV10-3 to TRBJ2-1; perhaps TRBD1 as D (6 bases). This CDR3 is built from 17 residues. CDR1 is ENHRY, CDR2 SYGVKD, per germline. V lost 0 bases, J lost 3 bases, and 15 bases lay in between. This chain's CDR3 is CAISESRGGRGYNEQFF. Here the CDR3 DNA reads TGTGCCATCAGTGAGTCGAGGGGTGGCAGGGGCTACAATGAGCAGTTCTTC.

The chain employs TRBV5-6 and TRBJ1-6; D remains unclear. The germline V gene encodes CDR1 SGHDT and CDR2 YYEEEE. The CDR3 loop spans 14 amino acids. V dropped 5 bases and J dropped 4 bases, with 10 bases sitting between them. CDR3 in DNA: TGTGCCAGCAGGTTGACATCTTATAATTCACCCCTCCACTTT. This gives the protein CASRLTSYNSPLHF.

The chain joins TRBV6-4 to TRBJ2-3; TRBD2 matches 9 bases. Germline V CDR1 and CDR2: MRHNA, SNTAGT. V trimming: 3 bases; J trimming: 8 bases; junction bases outside the gene matches: 3. This CDR3 spans 13 amino acids. CDR3 in amino acids: CASSERGGGTQYF. CDR3 DNA: TGTGCCAGCAGTGAGCGGGGGGGCGGTACGCAGTATTTT.

This chain links TRBV13 with TRBJ2-5; D unclear. V was clipped by 3 bases and J by 8 bases, with 16 bases between them. Germline-derived CDR1 and CDR2 are PRHDT and FYEKMQ (reference sequence). There are 14 residues in the CDR3. As DNA, the CDR3 is TGTGCCAGCAGCTTTGGCCCCACCAAGAAAACCCAGTACTTC. It specifies CASSFGPTKKTQYF.

The chain employs TRBV11-2 and TRBJ2-7, with D possibly being TRBD1 (6 bases). The CDR3 sequence is 17 residues long. CDR1 is SGHAT, CDR2 FQNNGV, per germline. With 5 bases removed from V and 5 bases from J, the gap between germline ends came to 25 bases. The CDR3 DNA sequence: TGTGCCAGCAGCCCTAGAAAGAGGCAGGGGTGGTTCCACGAGCAGTACTTC. Its translation: CASSPRKRQGWFHEQYF. Filled out from reference TRBV11-2 and TRBJ2-7, the complete variable domain reads EAGVAQSPRYKIIEKRQSVAFWCNPISGHATLYWYQQILGQGPKLLIQFQNNGVVDDSQLPKDRFSAERLKGVDSTLKIQPAKLEDSAVYLCASSPRKRQGWFHEQYFGPGTRLTVT.

Concerning this clone: This specimen includes other DNA sequences encoding the same CDR3. This chain connects TRBV9 to TRBJ2-2; D unresolved. In germline, CDR1 is SGDLS, CDR2 YYNGEE. This CDR3 comprises 12 residues. The ends were cut back, 3 bases at V and 4 bases at J, with 4 bases in the middle. CDR3 residues: CASSAVTGELFF. The CDR3 nucleotides read TGTGCCAGCAGCGCTGTCACCGGGGAGCTGTTTTTT.

For this clone: At one of its ends the junction is not consistent with the germline gene, which may arise from a read error. This sequence joins TRBV7-9 and TRBJ1-3; perhaps TRBD1 as D (5 bases). CDR3 size: 17 residues. In germline, CDR1 is SEHNR, CDR2 FQNEAQ (reference sequence). CDR3: CSSSLLLGGISGNTIYF. Written as DNA, the CDR3 is TGTTCCAGCAGCTTACTGTTGGGGGGAATATCTGGAAACACCATATATTTT.

The chain links TRBV7-2 to TRBJ2-5, with no clear D. The J call is in doubt because the DNA end fits TRBJ2-7 better. The germline V gene has CDR1 SGHTA and CDR2 FQGNSA. CDR3 length: 11 amino acids. This chain's CDR3 is CASSLVHEQYF. CDR3 coding DNA: TGTGCCAGCAGCTTAGTCCACGAGCAGTACTTC.

This chain uses TRBV5-1 with TRBJ2-7; weak D call: TRBD1 (6 bases). There are 12 residues in the CDR3. Germline V gene sequence: CDR1 SGHRS, CDR2 YFSETQ. V shed 7 bases and J shed 1 base, with 9 bases lying between them. The CDR3 region is CASSDSSYEQYF. The CDR3 DNA reads TGCGCCAGCTCGGACAGTTCCTACGAGCAGTACTTC.

The table lists this clone with a count of one. The genes are TRBV29-1 and TRBJ2-3; 9 bases map to TRBD2. From germline, CDR1 is SQVTM and CDR2 ANQGSEA. With 4 bases clipped from V and 2 bases from J, the junction kept 4 bases outside the gene matches. This CDR3 is 14 amino acids long. This CDR3 is CSVGPSGDTDTQYF. CDR3 nucleotide sequence: TGCAGCGTTGGGCCTAGCGGGGACACAGATACGCAGTATTTT.

The CDR3 DNA follows: TGCAGCGCCTCGACTAGCGGGAACACCGGGGAGCTGTTTTTT. As protein: CSASTSGNTGELFF. The V call is TRBV29-1, the J call TRBJ2-2; 9 bases align to TRBD2. After removal of 7 bases from V and 1 base from J, the junction contained 4 bases not matched to a gene. Germline V gene data show CDR1 as SQVTM and CDR2 as ANQGSEA. The CDR3 is made up of 14 amino acids.

The CDR3 is CASREPGGRNQYEQYF. DNA of the CDR3: TGTGCCAGCAGGGAACCGGGGGGAAGAAACCAATACGAGCAGTACTTC. The chain has TRBV25-1 and TRBJ2-7, with 7 bases aligning to TRBD2. J lost 4 bases, V lost 6 bases, and 15 bases had no gene match. Per the germline V gene, CDR1 is MGHDK and CDR2 is SYGVNS. This CDR3 region has 16 residues.

V gene TRBV4-3 combines with J gene TRBJ2-2; D is undetermined. Per the germline V gene, CDR1 is LGHNA and CDR2 is YSLEER. The CDR3 extends over 18 amino acids. Trimming took 4 bases from V and 1 from J, leaving 19 bases between them. CDR3 nucleotide sequence: TGCGCCAGCAGCCCACCAGTGATCGCGCGGAAGAACACCGGGGAGCTGTTTTTT. It yields the protein CASSPPVIARKNTGELFF.

The chain links TRBV6-1 to TRBJ2-5; 7 bases line up with TRBD2. Unmatched junction bases numbered 3, after V lost 8 bases and J lost 0 bases. CDR1 and CDR2 from the germline V gene are MNHNS and SASEGT. The CDR3 length is 13 residues. Here the CDR3 reads CASGGGNQETQYF. In DNA form, the CDR3 reads TGTGCCAGCGGGGGGGGGAACCAAGAGACCCAGTACTTC.

The J gene is TRBJ1-5, the V gene TRBV15, with TRBD1 as a possible D gene (6 bases). Germline values: CDR1 LNHNV, CDR2 YYDKDF (reference sequence). Trimming pared 1 base from V and 0 bases from J, leaving 7 bases between. This CDR3 comprises 15 residues. The DNA for the CDR3 is TGTGCCACCAGCAGAGGAGGGGGTAGCAATCAGCCCCAGCATTTT. Residues: CATSRGGGSNQPQHF.

This clone was detected a few times. This sequence joins TRBV4-1 and TRBJ2-3, with TRBD1 matching 8 bases. Trimming cost V 1 base and J 4 bases; bases outside gene matches: 10. The CDR3 runs 17 residues. CDR1 is MGHRA and CDR2 is YSYEKL in the germline V gene. CDR3 region: CASSQGSTGDRADTQYF. The CDR3, as DNA: TGCGCCAGCAGCCAAGGGTCGACAGGGGACCGAGCAGATACGCAGTATTTT.

This clone showed up just once. This chain joins TRBV5-5 and TRBJ2-7, with TRBD1 as a possible D gene (5 bases). The CDR3 has 13 amino acids. Trimming removed 3 bases from V and 2 bases from J, with 9 bases in between. The germline V gene has CDR1 SGHKS and CDR2 YYEKEE (reference sequence). The CDR3 loop reads CASSYSDTYEQYF. The CDR3 DNA sequence: TGTGCCAGCAGCTATTCGGACACCTACGAGCAGTACTTC.

V and J are TRBV29-1 and TRBJ2-3; 8 bases are shared with TRBD2. Trimming took 7 bases from V and 0 from J; bases not matched to a gene: 3. Germline CDR1 and CDR2: SQVTM and ANQGSEA. The CDR3 has 13 amino acids. CDR3 residues: CSGRGGSTDTQYF. In DNA, the CDR3 is TGCAGCGGCCGGGGGGGTAGCACAGATACGCAGTATTTT.

V is TRBV5-8 and J is TRBJ2-5; 13 positions agree with TRBD2. CDR3 length equals 16 residues. V shed 4 bases and J 5 bases; nucleotides not matched to a gene: 8. From germline, CDR1 is SGHTS and CDR2 YDEGEE. The CDR3 loop reads CASSPGTSGKGETQYF. CDR3 in DNA: TGTGCCAGCAGCCCGGGGACTAGCGGGAAGGGGGAGACCCAGTACTTC.

This sequence joins TRBV29-1 and TRBJ1-2; the match to TRBD1 covers 7 bases. Losses at the gene ends were 4 bases for V and 4 bases for J; bases not matched to a gene: 3. This CDR3 spans 12 amino acids. The germline gives CDR1 SQVTM, CDR2 ANQGSEA. The CDR3 here is CSVASGGYGYTF. The CDR3 DNA sequence: TGCAGCGTTGCATCAGGGGGCTATGGCTACACCTTC.

V gene TRBV5-1 combines with J gene TRBJ2-1; 8 nucleotides agree with TRBD2. The junction had 13 bases not matched to a gene; V was cut back by 2 bases and J by 12 bases. CDR3 length equals 15 residues. Germline V gene sequence: CDR1 SGHRS, CDR2 YFSETQ. The CDR3 DNA reads as TGCGCCAGCAGCTTAGGTATCGAGCGGGGGCGTCCGCAGTTCTTC. Translation: CASSLGIERGRPQFF.

This sequence joins TRBV19 and TRBJ2-3, with a weak D call TRBD2 (6 bases). Germline CDR1 LNHDA, CDR2 SQIVND (reference sequence). Trimming removed 7 bases from V and 3 bases from J, with 14 bases in between. The CDR3 runs 14 residues. The CDR3 DNA reads TGTGCCAGTAACCTCTGGGGGAGGACAGATACGCAGTATTTT. As protein: CASNLWGRTDTQYF.

The gene calls are TRBV6-6 and TRBJ2-3, with 10 bases that match TRBD1. This CDR3 contains 14 residues. The germline V gene encodes CDR1 MNHNY and CDR2 SVGAGI (reference sequence). The ends lost 6 bases at V and 3 bases at J; junction bases unmatched: 3. The DNA for the CDR3 is TGTGCCAGCAGGGACAGGGGGATAACAGATACGCAGTATTTT. This encodes CASRDRGITDTQYF.

The genes are TRBV7-9 and TRBJ2-5; 7 positions match TRBD1. Gene TRBJ2-7 matches the end of the DNA better, so the J call may be wrong. The CDR3 extends over 13 amino acids. Germline V lookup: CDR1 SEHNR, CDR2 FQNEAQ (reference sequence). CDR3 DNA: TGTGCCAGCCGGGACAGTCTGAACTACGAGCAGTACTTC. Translation: CASRDSLNYEQYF.